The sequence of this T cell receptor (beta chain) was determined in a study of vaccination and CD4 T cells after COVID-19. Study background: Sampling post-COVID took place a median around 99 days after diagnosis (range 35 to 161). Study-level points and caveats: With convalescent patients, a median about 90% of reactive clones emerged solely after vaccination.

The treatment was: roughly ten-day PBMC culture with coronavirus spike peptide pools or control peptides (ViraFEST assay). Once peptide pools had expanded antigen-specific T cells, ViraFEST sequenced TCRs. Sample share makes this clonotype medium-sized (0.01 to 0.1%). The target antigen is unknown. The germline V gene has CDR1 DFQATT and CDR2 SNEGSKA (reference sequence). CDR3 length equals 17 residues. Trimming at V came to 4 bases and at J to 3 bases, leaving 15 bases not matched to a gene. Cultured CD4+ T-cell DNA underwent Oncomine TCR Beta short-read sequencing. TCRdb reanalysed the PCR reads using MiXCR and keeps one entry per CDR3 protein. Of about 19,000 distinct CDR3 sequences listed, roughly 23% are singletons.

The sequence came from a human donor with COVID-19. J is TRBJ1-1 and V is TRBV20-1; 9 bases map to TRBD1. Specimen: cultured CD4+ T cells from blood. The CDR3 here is CSANGFRQGVYDTEAFF. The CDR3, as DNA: TGCAGTGCTAATGGTTTTCGACAGGGGGTATATGACACTGAAGCTTTCTTT.